This T cell receptor beta chain comes out of a study of OX40 agonist ivuxolimab in advanced cancers. Findings and limits, study-wide: CD8+ T cells showed, on average, more clonal expansion than CD4+ cells.

Here immunoSEQ multiplex PCR was the method, and the copy in TCRdb shows in-frame clones only, minus some. The sample carries around 80,000 clones, approximately 86% recorded once. Germline lookup yields CDR1 LGHNT and CDR2 FRNRAP. Trimming took off 1 base at V and 4 bases at J, with 8 bases between the two ends. This CDR3 is built from 14 residues. Remarks on this clone: The antigen is unknown.

The sequence was collected from an adult with an advanced solid tumor such as melanoma, head and neck, liver or kidney cancer. The sequenced sample was CD4+ or CD8+ T cells sorted from blood, obtained in a trial of the OX40 agonist ivuxolimab. The V and J genes are TRBV12-5 and TRBJ2-1; maybe TRBD1 (6 bases). The CDR3 reads CASGLGGGYNEQFF. The CDR3 DNA sequence: TGTGCTAGTGGTTTGGGAGGGGGTTACAATGAGCAGTTCTTC.